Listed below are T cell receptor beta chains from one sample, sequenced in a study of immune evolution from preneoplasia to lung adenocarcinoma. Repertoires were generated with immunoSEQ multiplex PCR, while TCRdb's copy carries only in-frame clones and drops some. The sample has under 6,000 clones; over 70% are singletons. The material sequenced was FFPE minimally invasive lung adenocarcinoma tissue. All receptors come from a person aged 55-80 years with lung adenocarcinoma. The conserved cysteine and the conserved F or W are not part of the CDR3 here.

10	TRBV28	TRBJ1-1	ASSFRGTEAF
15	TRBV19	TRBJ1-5	ASSIDPTATSNQPQH
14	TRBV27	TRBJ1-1	ASSPGKGGPNTEAF
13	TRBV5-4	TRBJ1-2	ASSYSSGLRGGYT
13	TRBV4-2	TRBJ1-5	AGSQEGTGQQPQH
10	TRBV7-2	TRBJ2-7	ASNDQGYEQY
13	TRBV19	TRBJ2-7	ASSKGQIDTYEQY
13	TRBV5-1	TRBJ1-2	ASSLGQSANYGYT
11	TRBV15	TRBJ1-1	ATSRARGAEAF
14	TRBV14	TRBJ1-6	ASSLGQGARSSPLH
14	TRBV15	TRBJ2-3	ATSNSLEGYGDTQY
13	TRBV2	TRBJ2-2	ASSVKSGNTGELF
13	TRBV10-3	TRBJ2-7	AISEKTSGSREQY
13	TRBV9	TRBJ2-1	ASSVQGASYNEQF
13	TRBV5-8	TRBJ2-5	ASSLGSGLQETQY
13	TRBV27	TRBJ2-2	ASSFERVNTGELF
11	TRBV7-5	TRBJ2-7	ASSLWLVGEQY
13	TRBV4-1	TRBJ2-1	ASSQDPGTANEQF
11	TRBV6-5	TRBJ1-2	ASSYEGMDGYT
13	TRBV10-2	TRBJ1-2	ASSEGAGSSYGYT
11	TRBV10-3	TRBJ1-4	AIRTGNNEKLF
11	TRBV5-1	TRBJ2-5	ASSLLVRETQY
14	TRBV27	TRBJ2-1	ASPKPPGTTYNEQF
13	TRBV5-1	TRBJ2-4	ASSLLDVAKNIQY
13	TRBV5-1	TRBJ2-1	ASSHSGSGYNEQF
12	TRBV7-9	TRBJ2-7	ASSFSGQVHEQY
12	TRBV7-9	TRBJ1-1	ASSAVQAGDQAF
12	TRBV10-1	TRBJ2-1	ASSGGLATGEKF
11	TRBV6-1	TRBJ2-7	ASSVETSYEQY
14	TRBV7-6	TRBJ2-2	ASSLLGREIPGELF
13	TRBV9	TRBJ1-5	ASSVDPSPNQPQH
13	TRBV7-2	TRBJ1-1	ASSLWVALGTEAF
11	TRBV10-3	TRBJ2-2	AISETSTGELF
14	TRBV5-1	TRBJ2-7	ASSLSRGSPIMEQY
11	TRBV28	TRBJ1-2	ASVGTALYGYT
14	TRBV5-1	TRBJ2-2	ASMEGSGRTTGELF
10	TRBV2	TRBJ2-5	ASSENSRDQY
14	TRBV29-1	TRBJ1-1	SVLGQGASMNTEAF
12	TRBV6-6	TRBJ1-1	ASSYVSGNTEAF
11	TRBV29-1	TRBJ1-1	SVKDSMNREAF
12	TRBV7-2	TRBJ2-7	ASESGSGSYEQY
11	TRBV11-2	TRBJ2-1	ASSFGTSGKQF
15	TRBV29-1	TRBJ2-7	SVEGGQGTSGRPEQY
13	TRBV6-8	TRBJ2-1	AVQAGGRADNEQF
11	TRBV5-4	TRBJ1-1	ASSYRDRGKAF
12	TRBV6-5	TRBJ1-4	ASSYDPTNEKLF
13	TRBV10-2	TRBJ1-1	ASSGTAFLNTEAF
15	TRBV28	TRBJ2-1	ASSSPLSGRVWNEQF